Reported below is one T cell receptor (beta chain). Its antigen is as yet unknown. This sample stems from a study of T cell responses to AZD1222 COVID-19 vaccine. The germline CDR1 and CDR2 sequences are GTSNPN and SVGIG (reference sequence). This CDR3 is built from 13 residues. The ends were cut back, 0 bases at V and 4 bases at J, with 9 bases in the middle. TCRdb's table, derived via immunoSEQ multiplex PCR, lists solely in-frame clones and lacks some. The sample contains 170,000 or so clones, about 93% of which appear only once. Study results and limitations: In the spike-specific TCR repertoire, nearly half reportedly target unmutated variant regions. Scientists sampled the repertoires only once the peak T cell response had passed. Only five to seven AZD1222 recipients tested seropositive at baseline. Clonal diversity may have been underestimated in mostly white British donors.

J is TRBJ1-1 and V is TRBV30, with no clear D. Sequences were derived from peripheral blood, sampled 28 days after the second dose of the MenACWY control vaccine. The source is an adult who received the MenACWY meningococcal vaccine as a control. The CDR3 reads CAWSVGIGTEAFF. The CDR3 DNA sequence: TGTGCCTGGAGTGTAGGAATTGGCACTGAAGCTTTCTTT.